The 23 T cell receptor beta chains below come from one sample, sequenced in a study of T cell responses to AZD1222 COVID-19 vaccine. Clones were sequenced by immunoSEQ multiplex PCR, and TCRdb holds only the in-frame ones, with some missing. The sample lists around 110,000 clones, around 87% occurring once. Sequenced here: peripheral blood, sampled on day 0 of AZD1222 vaccination. All receptors come from an adult in good health.

The gene calls are TRBV28 and TRBJ1-5; 10 bases align to TRBD1. Trimming removed 1 base from V and 9 bases from J; junction bases left unmatched: 15. There are 18 residues in the CDR3. Germline V gene lookup returns CDR1 MDHEN and CDR2 SYDVKM. The CDR3 DNA follows: TGTGCCAGCAGTTTATATATTGCTGGGACAGGGGCGAAACGGCCCCAGCATTTT. Residues: CASSLYIAGTGAKRPQHF.

This chain joins TRBV27 and TRBJ1-5; the D gene is possibly TRBD1 (5 bases). CDR3 length: 15 amino acids. Looked up from germline, CDR1 is MNHEY and CDR2 is SMNVEV (reference sequence). The V end was cut by 6 bases, the J end by 6 bases, with 18 bases between. The CDR3 coding sequence is TGTGCCAGCAGCCCCTCGGCGCAGGGCGGTCAGCCCCAGCATTTT. Amino acid sequence: CASSPSAQGGQPQHF.

J is TRBJ1-5 and V is TRBV6-6; 9 nucleotides match TRBD1. Germline values: CDR1 MNHNY, CDR2 SVGAGI (reference sequence). This CDR3 comprises 14 residues. V dropped 5 bases and J dropped 1; count of bases not matched to a gene: 0. CDR3: CASSGQGSNQPQHF. The CDR3, as DNA: TGTGCCAGCAGTGGACAGGGGAGCAATCAGCCCCAGCATTTT.

This chain joins TRBV30 and TRBJ2-1; 11 bases are a match to TRBD2. The CDR3 is 15 residues long. Germline V gives CDR1 GTSNPN, CDR2 SVGIG (reference sequence). With V trimmed by 3 bases and J by 7 bases, 8 bases remained unmatched. This CDR3 reads CAWSLELAGANEQFF. The CDR3 DNA reads TGTGCCTGGAGCCTCGAACTAGCGGGAGCTAATGAGCAGTTCTTC.

The J gene is TRBJ2-7, the V gene TRBV15, with D perhaps matching TRBD1 or TRBD2 (7 bases each). The CDR3 is made up of 16 amino acids. The germline gives CDR1 LNHNV, CDR2 YYDKDF (reference sequence). Trimming stripped 0 bases from V and 6 bases from J, with 18 bases between. The CDR3, as DNA: TGTGCCACCAGCAGAGATCCGGGCGCCAGGGGGGGCGAGCAGTACTTC. Its translation: CATSRDPGARGGEQYF. Drawing the rest from reference TRBV15 and TRBJ2-7, the complete variable domain is DAMVIQNPRYQVTQFGKPVTLSCSQTLNHNVMYWYQQKSSQAPKLLFHYYDKDFNNEADTPDNFQSRRPNTSFCFLDIRSPGLGDTAMYLCATSRDPGARGGEQYFGPGTRLTVT.

This clone was observed a handful of times. The chain combines TRBV5-1 with TRBJ2-1; D not certain. In germline, CDR1 is SGHRS, CDR2 YFSETQ. The germline V and J ends were trimmed by 2 bases and 0 bases, with 9 bases remaining between them. The CDR3 consists of 15 residues. The CDR3 nucleotides read TGCGCCAGCAGCTTAGTCCGCAGCTCCTACAATGAGCAGTTCTTC. It is translated as CASSLVRSSYNEQFF.

The V and J genes are TRBV7-9 and TRBJ2-7; D may be TRBD2 (5 bases). Germline V gene data show CDR1 as SEHNR and CDR2 as FQNEAQ (reference sequence). This CDR3 contains 13 residues. V dropped 5 bases and J dropped 2 bases, with 10 bases sitting between them. CDR3 nucleotides: TGTGCCAGCAGCCCGAGGGCCGCCTACGAGCAGTACTTC. Protein: CASSPRAAYEQYF.

For this clone: The junction does not match germline at one end; this may be a read error. The sample has other DNA sequences that encode this CDR3 too. The chain links TRBV5-1 to TRBJ2-2; TRBD2 matches at 9 bases. Germline V gene data show CDR1 as SGHRS and CDR2 as YFSETQ. CDR3 length equals 16 residues. CDR3: CASSPRGSGSTGELFF. DNA for the CDR3: TGCGCCAGCAGCCCCCGGGGTAGCGGGAGTACCGGAGAGCTGTTTTTT.

The chain links TRBV7-2 to TRBJ2-7; perhaps TRBD1 as D (5 bases). The CDR3 length is 14 residues. V shed 6 bases and J shed 0 bases, with 12 bases lying between them. Looked up from germline, CDR1 is SGHTA and CDR2 is FQGNSA. CDR3 loop: CASRPRQLSYEQYF. The CDR3 bases are TGTGCCAGCAGACCACGACAGCTCTCCTACGAGCAGTACTTC.

This rearrangement joins TRBV6-4 to TRBJ1-5, with a possible D match to TRBD1 (5 bases). Per germline, CDR1 MRHNA and CDR2 SNTAGT. This CDR3 region has 17 residues. The V and J ends lost 2 bases and 1 base respectively, with 15 bases between them. In DNA, the CDR3 is TGTGCCAGCAGTGACGAGGCAGGGCTTTCGAGCAATCAGCCCCAGCATTTT. Its translation is CASSDEAGLSSNQPQHF.

The chain couples TRBV7-2 to TRBJ2-5, with 10 bases that match TRBD2. This CDR3 is 17 amino acids long. Germline assignment: CDR1 SGHTA and CDR2 FQGNSA. Unmatched junction bases numbered 14, after V lost 8 bases and J lost 2 bases. As DNA, the CDR3 is TGTGCCAGCGGATACGGGGCCGGGACTAGCGCGCAAGAGACCCAGTACTTC. It codes for CASGYGAGTSAQETQYF.

The V and J genes are TRBV18 and TRBJ1-3; D not resolved. CDR3 size: 15 residues. Trimming took off 6 bases at V and 0 bases at J, with 12 bases between the two ends. Per germline, CDR1 KGHSH and CDR2 LQKENI. CDR3 sequence: CASSGTASSGNTIYF. DNA of the CDR3: TGTGCCAGCTCCGGCACGGCCAGCTCTGGAAACACCATATATTTT.

This clone appeared a single time. Here the CDR3 DNA reads TGTGCCAGCAGATATGGGATGAACACTGAAGCTTTCTTT. Its translation: CASRYGMNTEAFF. This chain connects TRBV25-1 to TRBJ1-1; D gene uncertain. V was pared by 6 bases and J by 0 bases, with 8 bases between. This CDR3 has 13 amino acids. CDR1 is MGHDK and CDR2 is SYGVNS in the germline V gene.

The chain combines TRBV2 with TRBJ1-2; a weak D match, TRBD1 (5 bases). This CDR3 has 12 residues. V lost 7 bases and J lost 5, with 11 bases in between. From germline, CDR1 is SNHLY and CDR2 FYNNEI. The CDR3 DNA is TGTGCCAGCACGACAGACTGGTATGGCTACACCTTC. Translated: CASTTDWYGYTF.

The gene calls are TRBV30 and TRBJ1-1; D gene unclear. Germline values: CDR1 GTSNPN, CDR2 SVGIG (reference sequence). The ends were cut back, 0 bases at V and 8 bases at J, with 7 bases in the middle. The CDR3 contains 11 residues. Written as DNA, the CDR3 is TGTGCCTGGAGTGTGGGCCTCGAAGCTTTCTTT. This translates into CAWSVGLEAFF. The full variable domain, rest sourced from reference TRBV30 and TRBJ1-1, is SQTIHQWPATLVQPVGSPLSLECTVEGTSNPNLYWYRQAAGRGLQLLFYSVGIGQISSEVPQNLSASRPQDRQFILSSKKLLLSDSGFYLCAWSVGLEAFFGQGTRLTVV.

The chain uses TRBV7-9 and TRBJ1-1; TRBD1 aligns across 9 bases. Germline assignment: CDR1 SEHNR and CDR2 FQNEAQ (reference sequence). After removal of 4 bases from V and 6 bases from J, the junction contained 6 bases not matched to a gene. This CDR3 is 14 amino acids long. The DNA for the CDR3 is TGTGCCAGCAGCTCAGGGACAGGGAGGGCTGAAGCTTTCTTT. It encodes CASSSGTGRAEAFF.

This rearrangement joins TRBV7-6 to TRBJ2-7, with 8 bases fitting TRBD2. This CDR3 has 16 amino acids. Losses at the gene ends were 5 bases for V and 6 bases for J; bases not matched to a gene: 15. Germline V gives CDR1 SGHVS, CDR2 FNYEAQ. The CDR3 DNA reads TGTGCCAGCAGCCGTGAACCGGGACTAGGGCCCCTCGAGCAGTACTTC. Encoded protein: CASSREPGLGPLEQYF.

The chain employs TRBV7-2 and TRBJ1-6; D gene unclear. Trimming took 5 bases from V and 0 from J, leaving 20 bases between them. Germline V gives CDR1 SGHTA, CDR2 FQGNSA. The CDR3 contains 19 residues. This chain's CDR3 is CASSVPEHWASSYNSPLHF. In DNA, the CDR3 is TGTGCCAGCAGCGTCCCCGAACATTGGGCAAGCTCCTATAATTCACCCCTCCACTTT.

This chain uses TRBV19 with TRBJ1-3; 7 bases line up with TRBD1. Germline CDR1 is LNHDA and CDR2 is SQIVND (reference sequence). V gave up 7 bases and J gave up 0 bases; unmatched junction bases: 15. There are 18 residues in the CDR3. The CDR3 bases are TGTGCCAGTAAGAGGGGTGAGACAGGGAGACCCTCTGGAAACACCATATATTTT. Residues: CASKRGETGRPSGNTIYF.

The CDR3 nucleotides read TGTGCCAGCAGCTTGCCGGGGGGTGCCTACGAGCAGTACTTC. It specifies CASSLPGGAYEQYF. V and J are TRBV5-5 and TRBJ2-7; 7 nucleotides agree with TRBD2. This CDR3 spans 14 amino acids. Germline values: CDR1 SGHKS, CDR2 YYEKEE (reference sequence). Trimming took 1 base from V and 2 from J; bases not matched to a gene: 3.

V gene TRBV9 combines with J gene TRBJ2-2; TRBD2 is a possible D gene (6 bases). CDR1 is SGDLS and CDR2 is YYNGEE in the germline V gene. This CDR3 spans 13 amino acids. Trimming removed 1 base at V and 8 bases at J, with 9 bases between. DNA for the CDR3: TGTGCCAGCAGCGTAACCCTAGCGGGGGAGCTGTTTTTT. Its translation is CASSVTLAGELFF.

This sequence joins TRBV6-1 and TRBJ1-6; D ambiguous. This CDR3 comprises 12 residues. V lost 1 base and J lost 8, with 3 bases in between. Germline lookup yields CDR1 MNHNS and CDR2 SASEGT. CDR3 sequence reads: CASSEGHSPLHF. CDR3 bases: TGTGCCAGCAGTGAAGGTCATTCACCCCTCCACTTT.

CDR3 sequence reads: CASSPFGGEGHEQYF. The CDR3 nucleotides are TGTGCCAGCAGTCCCTTTGGGGGTGAAGGACACGAGCAGTACTTC. V gene TRBV6-5 combines with J gene TRBJ2-7; either TRBD1 or TRBD2 may fit D (5 bases each). Germline values: CDR1 MNHEY, CDR2 SVGAGI. The CDR3 contains 15 residues. V lost 5 bases to trimming and J lost 5 bases, with 19 bases between them.